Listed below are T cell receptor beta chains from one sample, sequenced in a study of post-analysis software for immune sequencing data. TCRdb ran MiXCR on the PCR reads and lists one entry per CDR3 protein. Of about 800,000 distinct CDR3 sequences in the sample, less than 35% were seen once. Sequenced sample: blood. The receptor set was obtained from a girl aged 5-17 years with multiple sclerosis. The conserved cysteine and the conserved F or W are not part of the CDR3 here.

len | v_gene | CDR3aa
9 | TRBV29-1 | SVVRGSGQY
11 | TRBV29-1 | SVVLRGQETQY
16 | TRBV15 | ATSRAVSSGSSYNEQF
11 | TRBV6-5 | ASSYSTAYEQY
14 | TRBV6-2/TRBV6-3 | ASSNAGAPSYNEQF
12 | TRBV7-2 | ASSAGHLNYGYT
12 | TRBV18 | ASSPDSHGDEQF
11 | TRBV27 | ASSLWGGSPLH
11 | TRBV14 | ASSQELADTQY
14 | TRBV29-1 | SVEIRGTGLSYEQY
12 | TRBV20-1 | SASNQGSGQPQH
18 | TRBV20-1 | SARGTLIDIRNGGDSPLH
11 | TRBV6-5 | ASSAQYNQPQH
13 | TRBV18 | ASTLRTGMNSPLH
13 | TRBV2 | ASRDRGLRNYGYT
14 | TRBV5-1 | ASSLGQRGKTDTQY
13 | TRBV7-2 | ASSLGTGGFYEQY
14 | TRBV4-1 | ASSQDVGLGILKLF
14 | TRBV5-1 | ASSSRLAGGPDTQY
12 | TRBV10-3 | AISKTLPQETQY
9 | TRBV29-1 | SEVEQETQY
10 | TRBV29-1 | SAHTGVETQY
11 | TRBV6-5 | ASTWQRNTEAF
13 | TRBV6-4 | ASSDPGQGTDTQY
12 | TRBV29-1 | SVERGGGRETQY
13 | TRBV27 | ASSASGTRLSPQY
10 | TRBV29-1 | SVEERDYEQY
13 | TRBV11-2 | ASSLVRLAGEEQF
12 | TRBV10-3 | AISVGGSYNEQF
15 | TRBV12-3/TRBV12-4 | ASSFSSGEKGPDTQY
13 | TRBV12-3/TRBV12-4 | ASIRGGGSYNEQF
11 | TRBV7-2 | ASSSSWGSEQY
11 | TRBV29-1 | SVGDLTAEKLF
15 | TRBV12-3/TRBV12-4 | ASSLVFGRGREDSPY
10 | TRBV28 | ASSSERHIQY
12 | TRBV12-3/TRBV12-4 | ASSPSWTVHGYT
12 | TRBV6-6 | ASSPNRGAQPQH
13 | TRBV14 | ASSLRGFSTDTQY
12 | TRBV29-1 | SERRGPKSVEQY
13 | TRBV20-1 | SASAASGNTYEQY
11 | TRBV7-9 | ASSSTLGDEQF
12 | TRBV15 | ATSGRDRVVEQF
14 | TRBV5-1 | ASSLAPGQGTYEQY
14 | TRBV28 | ASSHRDRAFPDTQY
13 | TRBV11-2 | ASSILGQGEYEQY
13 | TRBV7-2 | ASSSDRGNTGELF
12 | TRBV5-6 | ASSFPGARNEQF
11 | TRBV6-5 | ASSYGREGGYT
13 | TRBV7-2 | ASTPLGGSVYEQY
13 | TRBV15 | ATSRTSGLSYEQY
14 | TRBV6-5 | ASSYSRARVAIGYT
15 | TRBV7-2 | ASSLRPGLAGPNEQF